Below, 26 T cell receptor beta chains from the same sample are listed, as sequenced in a study of cytomegalovirus exposure and HLA in healthy donors. PCR employed 60 Vbeta and 13 Jbeta primers. This table comes from immunoSEQ multiplex PCR, and its TCRdb copy is limited to in-frame clones, with some not included. The sample contains 90,000 to 150,000 clones, about 80% of which appear only once. Source material: PBMCs. The receptors were sampled from a man in his forties or fifties in good health and CMV-seropositive.

This chain joins TRBV7-9 and TRBJ2-1, with D tentatively TRBD1 (5 bases). Germline V gives CDR1 SEHNR, CDR2 FQNEAQ (reference sequence). Trimming shortened V by 1 base and J by 6 bases, and 13 bases separated the two germline ends. The CDR3 totals 15 residues. The CDR3 here is CASSLEGRRFNEQFF. The DNA of the CDR3 is TGTGCCAGCAGCTTAGAGGGGCGGCGGTTCAATGAGCAGTTCTTC.

The chain links TRBV5-1 to TRBJ2-7; D unresolved. CDR3 size: 15 residues. Per germline, CDR1 SGHRS and CDR2 YFSETQ. V dropped 2 bases and J dropped 0 bases, with 12 bases sitting between them. The CDR3 DNA reads as TGCGCCAGCAGCTTAACCGGGTGGAGCTCCTACGAGCAGTACTTC. Protein sequence: CASSLTGWSSYEQYF.

This clone was seen only once. This chain connects TRBV5-1 to TRBJ2-7; tentatively, D is TRBD2 (7 bases). Germline CDR1 SGHRS, CDR2 YFSETQ. This CDR3 contains 16 residues. V was pared by 4 bases and J by 2 bases, with 19 bases between. CDR3: CASSGTWGGGPYEQYF. In DNA, the CDR3 is TGCGCCAGCAGCGGGACCTGGGGGGGCGGCCCCTACGAGCAGTACTTC.

The chain is built from TRBV5-4 and TRBJ2-1, with D unclear. The germline gives CDR1 SGHNT, CDR2 YYREEE (reference sequence). V was shortened by 0 bases and J by 0 bases, with 4 bases between the two germline ends. The CDR3 length is 14 residues. Written as DNA, the CDR3 is TGTGCCAGCAGCTTGGCGGGCTCCTACAATGAGCAGTTCTTC. Translating it yields CASSLAGSYNEQFF.

The chain uses TRBV7-5 and TRBJ2-1; TRBD1 is the table's D call, not checked against the DNA. TRBV7-5 is flagged as a pseudogene. The CDR3 covers 16 residues. In DNA form, the CDR3 reads TGTGTCAGAACCAAAAACGCCCAGGGCCCTCCCAATGAGCAGTTCTTC. The encoded protein is CVRTKNAQGPPNEQFF.

The chain carries TRBV10-1 and TRBJ1-1; D is perhaps TRBD1 (6 bases). V was pared by 0 bases and J by 11 bases, with 19 bases between. The germline V gene has CDR1 WNHNN and CDR2 SYGVQD (reference sequence). The CDR3 has 15 amino acids. CDR3 in amino acids: CASSESVGQGGSAFF. The CDR3 bases are TGCGCCAGCAGTGAGTCCGTCGGACAAGGGGGATCGGCTTTCTTT.

The chain carries TRBV30 and TRBJ2-7, with TRBD2 as a possible D gene (5 bases). Per germline, CDR1 GTSNPN and CDR2 SVGIG (reference sequence). The CDR3 covers 12 residues. V dropped 4 bases and J dropped 1 base, with 8 bases sitting between them. The CDR3 region has the DNA TGTGCCTGGAACCGGGGATCCTACGAGCAGTACTTC. It is translated as CAWNRGSYEQYF.

V is TRBV2 and J is TRBJ1-6; TRBD1 matches 7 bases. CDR3 length: 14 amino acids. Germline trimming cut 0 bases from V and 16 bases from J; bases unmatched to any gene: 9. Germline V gives CDR1 SNHLY, CDR2 FYNNEI. The CDR3 DNA follows: TGTGCCAGCAGTGAAGCGCTCTTCGGACAGGAGCTCCACTTT. Its translation: CASSEALFGQELHF.

The V gene is TRBV28, the J gene TRBJ2-7; no clear D gene. This CDR3 is 13 amino acids long. Looked up from germline, CDR1 is MDHEN and CDR2 is SYDVKM. Trimming pared 3 bases from V and 7 bases from J, leaving 13 bases between. The CDR3 protein is CASSFTLRLEQYF. In DNA, the CDR3 is TGTGCCAGCAGTTTCACCCTCAGGTTGGAGCAGTACTTC.

This clone was seen more than once but under ten times. The genes are TRBV18 and TRBJ2-7, with a weak D call TRBD2 (5 bases). Germline V CDR1 and CDR2: KGHSH, LQKENI. V dropped 4 bases and J dropped 2 bases, with 15 bases sitting between them. The CDR3 consists of 15 residues. The CDR3 DNA reads TGTGCCAGCTCACTGGGGAACCGGGGAGCCTACGAGCAGTACTTC. It translates to CASSLGNRGAYEQYF.

The CDR3 DNA follows: TGTGCCAGCAGTTCCCCGGGACTGTCCTATGGCTACACCTTC. It codes for CASSSPGLSYGYTF. V and J are TRBV6-1 and TRBJ1-2; perhaps TRBD1 as D (5 bases). V dropped 5 bases and J dropped 4 bases, with 14 bases sitting between them. The CDR3 loop spans 14 amino acids. The germline CDR1 and CDR2 sequences are MNHNS and SASEGT.

The CDR3 DNA is TGTGCCAGCAGGCTTAGCGGACAGGTGGGTCAGCCCCAGCATTTT. Protein sequence: CASRLSGQVGQPQHF. J is TRBJ1-5 and V is TRBV5-6; 7 bases map to TRBD1. V shed 5 bases, J shed 6 bases, and the junction held 11 bases outside the gene matches. The germline CDR1 and CDR2 sequences are SGHDT and YYEEEE. This CDR3 has 15 residues.

The sample holds a few counts of this clone. The chain employs TRBV30 and TRBJ2-3, with a tentative D call TRBD1 (6 bases). Germline V CDR1 and CDR2: GTSNPN, SVGIG (reference sequence). The CDR3 has 15 residues. V lost 0 bases, J lost 5 bases, and 15 bases lay in between. Written as DNA, the CDR3 is TGTGCCTGGAGTGTACCAGGGGTCAGTAGAGATACGCAGTATTTT. Amino acid sequence: CAWSVPGVSRDTQYF.

The chain combines TRBV6-6 with TRBJ2-7; TRBD1 might be the D (5 bases). V was shortened by 4 bases and J by 6 bases, with 7 bases between the two germline ends. CDR1 is MNHNY, CDR2 SVGAGI, per germline (reference sequence). This CDR3 is 11 amino acids long. CDR3 in DNA: TGTGCCAGCAGTTCAGGGTCCGAGCAGTACTTC. Encoded protein: CASSSGSEQYF.

This sequence joins TRBV2 and TRBJ2-2; D gene unclear. CDR3 size: 12 residues. The ends were cut back, 2 bases at V and 4 bases at J, with 2 bases in the middle. CDR1 and CDR2 (germline): SNHLY, FYNNEI. The CDR3 loop is CASSERTGELFF. The CDR3 DNA reads TGTGCCAGCAGTGAACGCACCGGGGAGCTGTTTTTT.

The chain carries TRBV7-9 and TRBJ1-5, with D perhaps TRBD1 (5 bases). The V gene's germline CDR1 is SEHNR and CDR2 FQNEAQ (reference sequence). This CDR3 is built from 15 residues. The V gene lost 11 bases and the J gene lost 3 bases, with 20 bases spanning the gap. In DNA form, the CDR3 reads TGTGCCGTCGGGCCCCGTCCAGGGATCAATCAGCCCCAGCATTTT. This sequence encodes CAVGPRPGINQPQHF. Full variable domain (remainder filled in from reference TRBV7-9 and TRBJ1-5): DTGVSQNPRHKITKRGQNVTFRCDPISEHNRLYWYRQTLGQGPEFLTYFQNEAQLEKSRLLSDRFSAERPKGSFSTLEIQRTEQGDSAMYLCAVGPRPGINQPQHFGDGTRLSIL.

This sequence joins TRBV6-6 and TRBJ2-5; D is possibly TRBD1 (5 bases). The CDR3 sequence is 13 residues long. Per the germline V gene, CDR1 is MNHNY and CDR2 is SVGAGI (reference sequence). V dropped 3 bases and J dropped 2 bases, with 7 bases sitting between them. DNA of the CDR3: TGTGCCAGCAGTTATACAGGACAAGAGACCCAGTACTTC. Translation: CASSYTGQETQYF.

This chain links TRBV5-6 with TRBJ2-7, with D perhaps TRBD1 (6 bases). Germline loops: CDR1 SGHDT, CDR2 YYEEEE. The CDR3 covers 12 residues. Trimming left V 2 bases short and J 4 bases short, with 7 bases between. As DNA, the CDR3 is TGTGCCAGCAGCTTTGACAGGTACGAGCAGTACTTC. It is translated as CASSFDRYEQYF.

The chain couples TRBV6-6 to TRBJ2-5; the match to TRBD2 covers 8 bases. The J call may be faulty, since TRBJ2-7 better matches the DNA end. Germline lookup yields CDR1 MNHNY and CDR2 SVGAGI (reference sequence). The CDR3 is 13 residues long. CDR3: CASSPGGGYEQYF. CDR3 bases: TGTGCCAGCAGCCCCGGGGGGGGCTACGAGCAGTACTTC.

The chain employs TRBV10-3 and TRBJ1-2, with D possibly TRBD1 on 6 matching bases. Germline V gene sequence: CDR1 ENHRY, CDR2 SYGVKD. The ends were cut back, 6 bases at V and 5 bases at J, with 13 bases in the middle. The CDR3 runs 13 residues. The CDR3 here is CAIRGTQAYGYTF. The CDR3 nucleotides read TGTGCCATCAGGGGGACACAAGCGTATGGCTACACCTTC.

This chain links TRBV7-6 with TRBJ1-1; D might be TRBD1 (5 bases). Deletions cut 1 base from V and 2 bases from J, with 11 bases between. This CDR3 region has 15 residues. Germline V gene sequence: CDR1 SGHVS, CDR2 FNYEAQ. CDR3 nucleotide sequence: TGTGCCAGCAGCTTAGACAGGAGAATTAACACTGAAGCTTTCTTT. Encoded protein: CASSLDRRINTEAFF.

The CDR3 protein is CASRTSGNYEQYF. CDR3 bases: TGCGCCAGCAGGACTAGCGGAAACTACGAGCAGTACTTC. This sequence joins TRBV10-1 and TRBJ2-7, with 9 positions matching TRBD2. The ends lost 6 bases at V and 3 bases at J; junction bases unmatched: 3. From germline, CDR1 is WNHNN and CDR2 SYGVQD (reference sequence). The CDR3 runs to 13 residues.

The chain links TRBV11-2 to TRBJ1-2; 10 positions agree with TRBD1. The length of the CDR3 is 14 residues. With V trimmed by 5 bases and J by 3 bases, 3 bases remained unmatched. The germline CDR1 and CDR2 sequences are SGHAT and FQNNGV. CDR3 in amino acids: CASSPGQGDYGYTF. The DNA for the CDR3 is TGTGCCAGCAGCCCCGGACAGGGGGACTATGGCTACACCTTC.

This clone was observed a single time. This chain connects TRBV10-2 to TRBJ1-5, with TRBD1 matching over 7 bases. Germline V gene sequence: CDR1 WSHSY, CDR2 SAAADI. The CDR3 loop spans 14 amino acids. V dropped 2 bases and J dropped 7; count of bases not matched to a gene: 5. CDR3 region: CASSEPAGGQPQHF. For the CDR3, the DNA is TGCGCCAGCAGTGAGCCGGCAGGGGGACAGCCCCAGCATTTT.

This chain joins TRBV5-1 and TRBJ1-1, with D unclear. Germline CDR1 SGHRS, CDR2 YFSETQ. This CDR3 contains 15 residues. V was pared by 0 bases and J by 2 bases, with 11 bases between. In DNA, the CDR3 is TGCGCCAGCAGCTTGGTCCCCGGGAGTAACACTGAAGCTTTCTTT. Amino acid sequence: CASSLVPGSNTEAFF.

The chain is built from TRBV29-1 and TRBJ2-5; TRBD1 aligns across 8 bases. CDR3 length: 14 amino acids. The ends lost 6 bases at V and 2 bases at J; junction bases unmatched: 8. Germline CDR1 reads SQVTM; CDR2 reads ANQGSEA. The CDR3 region is CSVKGTGRQETQYF. In nucleotides, the CDR3 is TGCAGCGTCAAAGGGACAGGCCGGCAAGAGACCCAGTACTTC.